These T cell receptor beta chains were read from a single sample in a study of blood T cell repertoires in COVID-19. Sequenced by immunoSEQ multiplex PCR; TCRdb stores in-frame clones only, minus some. The sample records 71,000 or so clones, approximately 87% being singletons. Material: peripheral blood. The receptors were sampled from a man older than 75 in a cohort sampled during active COVID-19. Each CDR3 is given without its conserved first and last residue. Each record gives: CDR3 length, clone size, V gene, CDR3 protein. Only some rows state a clone size, as once, few, many or a class for expanded clones.

14 NA TRBV11-2 ASSLDQGSSGNTIY
14 NA TRBV24-1 ATSGADATGANVLT
10 few TRBV6-5 ASSYSRETQY
12 NA TRBV5-1 ASSRTGDTGELF
12 once TRBV11-3 ASSVVTGVSPLH
13 NA TRBV7-9 ASSLSGGQVETQY
13 NA TRBV7-6 ASSSVTKADTEAF
14 once TRBV18 ASSPQSTGDRYGYT
11 NA TRBV6-5 ASSLHRGATIY
13 NA TRBV9 ASSVGGTGAEKLF
12 NA TRBV3-1/TRBV3-2 ASSHPGVGPPLH
13 NA TRBV11-3 ASSSPMPGGETQY
14 NA TRBV5-6 ASSWDRAEGANVLT
15 NA TRBV19 ASSDQEGRINQETQY
13 NA TRBV19 ASSIARIGNQPQH
12 NA TRBV27 ASSRELSTDTQY
13 NA TRBV7-6 ASSPPIGGSSPLH
13 few TRBV5-5 ASSAGGTGGLGYT
12 NA TRBV5-1 ASAPGTGEIEQF
13 NA TRBV5-8 ASSNWDRLYTEAF
10 few TRBV19 ASSIDAGPQH
12 NA TRBV7-9 ASSPGQGWQPQH
14 NA TRBV28 ASSQHARGANYGYT
13 NA TRBV2 ASRGQGAPNSPLH
13 NA TRBV9 ASSTHRGGTDTQY
13 NA TRBV20-1 SASAGQGPTYEQY
14 NA TRBV11-2 ASSPWRLADYNEQF
14 NA TRBV14 ASSPTLAGPTDTQY
12 NA TRBV5-1 ASRQPQGNTEAF
17 NA TRBV21-1 ASRPNDFARQRRTDTQY
14 NA TRBV3-1/TRBV3-2 ASSQDWQGERYGYT
11 NA TRBV9 ASSVDVETSVN
13 NA TRBV2 ASSDPNEGSYGYT
11 few TRBV5-4 ASSLDSNYGYT
13 NA TRBV7-2 ASSLAGAYTGELF
11 NA TRBV5-1 ASSGYSGDTQY